The 32 T cell receptor beta chains given below trace back to one sample, sequenced in a study of blood T cells in healthy people across ages. Together with a sample-barcoded 5' primer, a J-beta primer mix was included in a second PCR lasting about 7 to 12 cycles. TCRdb re-analysed the 5' RACE reads in MiXCR, keeping a single row per CDR3 protein. The data contain over 550,000 distinct CDR3 sequences, about 30% of them singletons. The specimen was blood. The receptors stem from a woman over 75 in good health.

In its sample, this clonotype was seen many times. The rearrangement links TRBV6-6 to TRBJ2-1; possibly TRBD2 for D (6 bases). The CDR3 totals 14 residues. Germline CDR1 reads MNHNY; CDR2 reads SVGAGI (reference sequence). Trimming left V 4 bases short and J 6 bases short, with 13 bases between. CDR3 residues: CASSWSRLVNEQFF. The CDR3 DNA follows: TGTGCCAGCAGTTGGTCGAGACTAGTCAATGAGCAGTTCTTC.

In this sample, this clonotype turned up a few times. J is TRBJ2-5 and V is TRBV5-1, with 8 bases identical to TRBD2. V was clipped by 0 bases and J by 10 bases; unmatched bases: 11. The germline CDR1 and CDR2 sequences are SGHRS and YFSETQ. This CDR3 spans 15 amino acids. CDR3 protein: CASSLAVSGVRVQYF. Here the CDR3 DNA reads TGCGCCAGCAGCTTGGCCGTTAGCGGGGTCCGAGTCCAGTACTTC.

This clonotype has at least ten counts. The chain is built from TRBV3-1 and TRBJ2-3; possible D gene TRBD1, 6 bases. CDR3 length: 14 residues. The germline V and J ends were trimmed by 3 bases and 3 bases, with 10 bases remaining between them. Per germline, CDR1 LGHDT and CDR2 YNNKEL (reference sequence). The CDR3 DNA is TGTGCCAGCAGCCACTACGGACAGACAGATACGCAGTATTTT. Translating it yields CASSHYGQTDTQYF.

On this clonotype: A junction end diverges from the germline sequence, so it may reflect a read error. The chain recombines TRBV10-3 with TRBJ2-7, with D maybe TRBD2 (5 bases). From germline, CDR1 is ENHRY and CDR2 SYGVKD. The CDR3 is 14 amino acids. The CDR3 DNA reads TGTGCCGTCAGTGAGTCTGGGAGAGACTACGAGCAGTACTTC. Amino acids: CAVSESGRDYEQYF.

This clonotype was seen at least ten times. This chain links TRBV6-1 with TRBJ2-7, with 9 bases that match TRBD1. Trimming removed 4 bases from V and 10 bases from J; junction bases left unmatched: 17. This CDR3 contains 16 residues. Looked up from germline, CDR1 is MNHNS and CDR2 is SASEGT. This CDR3 reads CASSALSGQGSSRQYF. The CDR3 nucleotides are TGTGCCAGCAGTGCCCTATCGGGACAGGGTTCCAGCAGACAGTACTTC.

This clonotype came up many times. This sequence joins TRBV7-9 and TRBJ2-3, with D possibly TRBD1 on 5 matching bases. Germline assignment: CDR1 SEHNR and CDR2 FQNEAQ (reference sequence). The CDR3 contains 13 residues. Trimming removed 5 bases at V and 8 bases at J, with 14 bases between. The CDR3 region has the DNA TGTGCCAGCAGCCCGGGTTGGACATTTACGCAGTATTTT. Its translation: CASSPGWTFTQYF.

In this sample, this clonotype turned up many times. The gene calls are TRBV7-9 and TRBJ2-1; D may be TRBD1 (6 bases). The germline V gene encodes CDR1 SEHNR and CDR2 FQNEAQ (reference sequence). There are 16 residues in the CDR3. The germline V and J ends were trimmed by 5 bases and 3 bases, with 17 bases remaining between them. The DNA of the CDR3 is TGTGCCAGCAGCCTCTGGGGCAGGGGCGACTACAATGAGCAGTTCTTC. Its translation: CASSLWGRGDYNEQFF. Filled out from reference TRBV7-9 and TRBJ2-1, the complete variable domain reads DTGVSQNPRHKITKRGQNVTFRCDPISEHNRLYWYRQTLGQGPEFLTYFQNEAQLEKSRLLSDRFSAERPKGSFSTLEIQRTEQGDSAMYLCASSLWGRGDYNEQFFGPGTRLTVL.

As to this clonotype: This may come from a read error, since a much larger clone is one base off. The chain carries TRBV20-1 and TRBJ2-6; D might be TRBD2 (5 bases). The CDR3 length is 17 residues. Germline-derived CDR1 and CDR2 are DFQATT and SNEGSKA (reference sequence). The DNA of the CDR3 is TGCAGTACTAGAGATGGCGCCCGTTCCTCTGGGGCCAACGTCCTGACTTTC. It codes for CSTRDGARSSGANVLTF.

This rearrangement joins TRBV5-1 to TRBJ2-2; D is possibly TRBD1 (7 bases). This CDR3 is built from 20 residues. V was pared by 4 bases and J by 4 bases, with 29 bases between. CDR1 is SGHRS, CDR2 YFSETQ, per germline. CDR3 protein: CASSRGLWGTAGVTTGELFF. CDR3 in DNA: TGCGCCAGCAGCCGGGGGTTGTGGGGGACAGCCGGAGTCACCACCGGGGAGCTGTTTTTT. Full variable domain (remainder filled in from reference TRBV5-1 and TRBJ2-2): KAGVTQTPRYLIKTRGQQVTLSCSPISGHRSVSWYQQTPGQGLQFLFEYFSETQRNKGNFPGRFSGRQFSNSRSEMNVSTLELGDSALYLCASSRGLWGTAGVTTGELFFGEGSRLTVL.

This clonotype was seen a handful of times. This may arise from a read error, as a much more abundant clone is one base away. V is TRBV20-1 and J is TRBJ2-2, with D possibly TRBD1 on 5 matching bases. This CDR3 region has 11 residues. CDR1 and CDR2 (germline): DFQATT, SNEGSKA (reference sequence). Between the trimmed V and J ends, which lost 5 bases and 9 bases, there was a span of 10 bases. The CDR3 DNA reads TGCAGTGCTCCAAGGGGAAGGGAGCTGTTTTTT. This codes for CSAPRGRELFF.

This clonotype was detected ten times or more. This chain joins TRBV9 and TRBJ2-3; TRBD2 agrees at 10 bases. V lost 4 bases to trimming and J lost 4 bases; unmatched junction nucleotides: 3. The CDR3 length is 14 residues. Germline CDR1 SGDLS, CDR2 YYNGEE. CDR3 protein: CASSSGLAADTQYF. As DNA, the CDR3 is TGTGCCAGCAGCTCAGGACTAGCGGCAGATACGCAGTATTTT.

As to this clonotype: The junction and the germline gene differ at one end; a read error may be behind it. The V and J genes are TRBV4-1 and TRBJ1-1, with 10 bases lining up with TRBD1. CDR1 MGHRA and CDR2 YSYEKL come from the germline V gene. The CDR3 has 18 residues. The CDR3 nucleotides are TGCGCCAGCAGCCAAGATCCCCCGGGGGACAGGGGCCGGACTGAAGTTTTCTTT. It translates to CASSQDPPGDRGRTEVFF.

Ten or more counts support this clonotype. The chain is built from TRBV20-1 and TRBJ1-2; D unclear. This CDR3 is built from 13 residues. V was shortened by 3 bases and J by 4 bases, with 12 bases between the two germline ends. Germline CDR1 DFQATT, CDR2 SNEGSKA (reference sequence). The CDR3 protein is CSASRLDSYGYTF. CDR3 in DNA: TGCAGTGCTAGCAGGCTTGACTCCTATGGCTACACCTTC.

V gene TRBV20-1 combines with J gene TRBJ1-3; D is uncertain. This CDR3 spans 17 amino acids. V was trimmed by 0 bases and J by 3 bases, leaving 18 bases between them. From germline, CDR1 is DFQATT and CDR2 SNEGSKA (reference sequence). CDR3 coding DNA: TGCAGTGCTAGAGATATTCGGGGAGGGTTTAGTGGAAACACCATATATTTT. It translates to CSARDIRGGFSGNTIYF.

On this clonotype itself: This may come from a read error, since a much larger clone is one base off. The chain carries TRBV11-1 and TRBJ2-3, with D possibly TRBD1 on 5 matching bases. Germline lookup yields CDR1 SGHAT and CDR2 FQDESV (reference sequence). CDR3 size: 15 residues. The CDR3 loop is CASSPSGRVGDAQYF. The CDR3 nucleotides read TGTGCCAGCAGCCCGTCCGGCAGGGTTGGAGATGCGCAGTATTTT.

This clonotype has at least ten counts. The CDR3 nucleotides read TGTGCCAGCAGCTATGCTGGCACAGATACGCAGTATTTT. As protein: CASSYAGTDTQYF. The J gene is TRBJ2-3, the V gene TRBV11-2; D call uncertain. This CDR3 is 13 amino acids long. Germline CDR1 reads SGHAT; CDR2 reads FQNNGV. Trimming pared 4 bases from V and 1 base from J, leaving 6 bases between. The whole variable domain, filled in from reference TRBV11-2 and TRBJ2-3, reads EAGVAQSPRYKIIEKRQSVAFWCNPISGHATLYWYQQILGQGPKLLIQFQNNGVVDDSQLPKDRFSAERLKGVDSTLKIQPAKLEDSAVYLCASSYAGTDTQYFGPGTRLTVL.

Many counts were recorded for this clonotype. Here the CDR3 DNA reads TGTGCCAGCACCTACAAGCTGGGGGGGACTGAAGCTTTCTTT. This codes for CASTYKLGGTEAFF. The rearrangement joins TRBV6-2 or TRBV6-3 to TRBJ1-1; maybe TRBD1 (5 bases). The V gene's germline CDR1 is MNHEY and CDR2 SVGEGT. CDR3 length: 14 amino acids. Trimming took off 7 bases at V and 5 bases at J, with 17 bases between the two ends.

To note about this clonotype: A much larger clonotype is one base distant, so this may be a read error. The chain has TRBV20-1 and TRBJ1-1, with D possibly matching TRBD1 (5 bases). Per the germline V gene, CDR1 is DFQATT and CDR2 is SNEGSKA (reference sequence). The length of the CDR3 is 14 residues. V was pared by 3 bases and J by 1 base, with 12 bases between. The CDR3 loop reads CSARAGTPNTEAFF. CDR3 DNA: TGCAGTGCTAGGGCCGGGACTCCGAACACTGAAGCTTTCTTT.

This clonotype was detected only a few times. Being one base from a much bigger clone, this may be a read error. CDR3 in amino acids: CASSYSVDRNYGCTF. The CDR3 nucleotides are TGTGCCAGCAGTTACTCGGTGGACAGGAACTATGGCTGCACCTTC. The J gene is TRBJ1-2, the V gene TRBV6-5; 7 nucleotides line up with TRBD1. Germline CDR1 reads MNHEY; CDR2 reads SVGAGI. This CDR3 region has 15 residues.

This clonotype appeared many times. The chain combines TRBV2 with TRBJ2-1; TRBD2 might be the D (6 bases). The V gene's germline CDR1 is SNHLY and CDR2 FYNNEI. The CDR3 consists of 14 residues. The V and J ends lost 6 bases and 2 bases respectively, with 11 bases between them. The CDR3 region has the DNA TGTGCCAGCAGAGGGGCGGGGACCTACAATGAGCAGTTCTTC. The encoded protein is CASRGAGTYNEQFF.

Note on this clonotype: This clone may be a read error of a much larger clone one base away. V and J are TRBV29-1 and TRBJ1-5; tentative D call: TRBD1 (6 bases). The CDR3 length is 14 residues. The germline CDR1 and CDR2 sequences are SQVTM and ANQGSEA. The CDR3: CSAAEGGGNQPRHF. CDR3 DNA sequence: TGCAGCGCTGCGGAAGGGGGAGGGAATCAGCCCCGGCATTTT.

This clonotype was picked up many times. This chain connects TRBV15 to TRBJ2-5; D is possibly TRBD2 (5 bases). The CDR3 is 12 residues long. The germline V gene has CDR1 LNHNV and CDR2 YYDKDF (reference sequence). V was shortened by 0 bases and J by 11 bases, with 10 bases between the two germline ends. CDR3 nucleotides: TGTGCCACCAGCAGAGATCGGGATGAGCAGTACTTC. It codes for CATSRDRDEQYF.

V is TRBV30 and J is TRBJ2-3, with no clear D. CDR3 length: 12 amino acids. In germline, CDR1 is GTSNPN, CDR2 SVGIG (reference sequence). The V and J ends lost 1 base and 5 bases respectively, with 7 bases between them. DNA for the CDR3: TGTGCCTGGAGTGACCTAGGAGATACGCAGTATTTT. This translates into CAWSDLGDTQYF.

Details on this clonotype: A much more abundant neighbour one base away suggests this may be a read error. The genes are TRBV24-1 and TRBJ2-1; D remains unclear. The J call is in doubt because the DNA end fits TRBJ2-7 better. Per the germline V gene, CDR1 is KGHDR and CDR2 is SFDVKD. The CDR3 has 14 residues. In nucleotides, the CDR3 is TGTGCCACCAGTGATCCACCCCCTGTTGTCGAGCAGTACTTC. The encoded protein is CATSDPPPVVEQYF.

The chain combines TRBV15 with TRBJ1-1; the D is unclear. Trimming stripped 1 base from V and 0 bases from J, with 6 bases between. CDR3 length equals 14 residues. CDR1 is LNHNV and CDR2 is YYDKDF in the germline V gene (reference sequence). CDR3 in DNA: TGTGCCACCAGCAGAGGCATGATGAACACTGAAGCTTTCTTT. It specifies CATSRGMMNTEAFF.

The CDR3 DNA sequence: TGCGCCAGCAGCTTGGGTATGAGACAGGGCCAAGAGACCCAGTACTTC. This sequence encodes CASSLGMRQGQETQYF. This chain links TRBV5-1 with TRBJ2-5; 7 bases are a match to TRBD1. V dropped 0 bases and J dropped 1; count of bases not matched to a gene: 6. The CDR3 spans 16 residues. CDR1 and CDR2 from the germline V gene are SGHRS and YFSETQ.

The chain links TRBV29-1 to TRBJ1-1, with TRBD1 as a possible D gene (6 bases). Germline lookup yields CDR1 SQVTM and CDR2 ANQGSEA. There are 14 residues in the CDR3. V was cut by 6 bases and J by 5 bases, with 19 bases left in between. CDR3 nucleotides: TGCAGCGTCGCAGCAGACAGGTCCCGAACTGAAGCTTTCTTT. Its translation: CSVAADRSRTEAFF.

The chain has TRBV20-1 and TRBJ1-3; no reliable D call. This CDR3 has 15 amino acids. CDR1 and CDR2 (germline): DFQATT, SNEGSKA (reference sequence). V was cut by 1 base and J by 4 bases, with 14 bases left in between. The CDR3 protein is CSARGNAGSGNTIYF. The CDR3, as DNA: TGCAGTGCTAGAGGGAATGCTGGCTCGGGAAACACCATATATTTT.

The sample holds a few counts of this clonotype. The genes are TRBV5-1 and TRBJ1-4; D gene ambiguous. Germline lookup yields CDR1 SGHRS and CDR2 YFSETQ. This CDR3 contains 15 residues. V lost 4 bases, J lost 6 bases, and 16 bases lay in between. The CDR3 sequence: CASSMTGGPDEKLFF. The CDR3 DNA reads as TGCGCCAGCAGCATGACGGGAGGGCCGGATGAAAAACTGTTTTTT.

This clonotype came up a few times. The chain joins TRBV9 to TRBJ1-1; D remains unclear. This CDR3 is 18 amino acids long. Germline CDR1 and CDR2: SGDLS and YYNGEE. V lost 1 base, J lost 1 base, and 20 bases lay in between. The CDR3 is CASSVNSRAPRENTEAFF. The CDR3 DNA sequence: TGTGCCAGCAGCGTAAACAGTAGGGCCCCACGGGAGAACACTGAAGCTTTCTTT. The entire variable domain, with the rest obtained from reference TRBV9 and TRBJ1-1, is as follows: DSGVTQTPKHLITATGQRVTLRCSPRSGDLSVYWYQQSLDQGLQFLIQYYNGEERAKGNILERFSAQQFPDLHSELNLSSLELGDSALYFCASSVNSRAPRENTEAFFGQGTRLTVV.

There are a few counts of this clonotype. A much larger clone sits a single nucleotide away, making a read error possible. The rearrangement uses TRBV6-5 and TRBJ2-1; TRBD2 aligns across 13 bases. The DNA end is more similar to TRBJ2-7, so the J call may be wrong. This CDR3 has 18 residues. Germline V gene sequence: CDR1 MNHEY, CDR2 SVGAGI. CDR3 sequence: CASSYLGLAGSSYNEQYF. In nucleotides, the CDR3 is TGTGCCAGCAGTTACTTGGGACTAGCGGGGAGCTCCTACAATGAGCAGTACTTC.

This clonotype was counted ten times or more. The CDR3 DNA follows: TGTGCCAGCAGCTCCGGGACAGGGGCTAATTCACCCCTCCACTTT. It codes for CASSSGTGANSPLHF. J is TRBJ1-6 and V is TRBV7-3, with 10 bases that match TRBD1. Germline-derived CDR1 and CDR2 are SGHTA and FQGTGA. Trimming took 4 bases from V and 6 from J; bases not matched to a gene: 3. This CDR3 region has 15 residues. The full variable domain, completed using reference TRBV7-3 and TRBJ1-6, is GAGVSQTPSNKVTEKGKYVELRCDPISGHTALYWYRQSLGQGPEFLIYFQGTGAADDSGLPNDRFFAVRPEGSVSTLKIQRTERGDSAVYLCASSSGTGANSPLHFGNGTRLTVT.